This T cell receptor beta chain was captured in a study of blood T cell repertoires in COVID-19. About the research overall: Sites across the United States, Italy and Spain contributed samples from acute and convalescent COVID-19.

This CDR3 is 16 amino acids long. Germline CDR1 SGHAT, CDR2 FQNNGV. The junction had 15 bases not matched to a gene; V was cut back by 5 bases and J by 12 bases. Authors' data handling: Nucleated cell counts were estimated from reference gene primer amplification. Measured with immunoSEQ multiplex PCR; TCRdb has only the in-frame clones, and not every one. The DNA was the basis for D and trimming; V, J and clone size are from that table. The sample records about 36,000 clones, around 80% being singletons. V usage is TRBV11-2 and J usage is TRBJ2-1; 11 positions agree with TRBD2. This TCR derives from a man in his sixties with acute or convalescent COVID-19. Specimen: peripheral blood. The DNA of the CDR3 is TGTGCCAGCAGCCCCGGGACTAGCGGCCCTACGAAAGGGCAGTTCTTC. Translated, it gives CASSPGTSGPTKGQFF.